This paragraph reports one T cell receptor (beta chain). Additional DNA sequences in this sample encode the identical CDR3. The sample is drawn from a study of cytomegalovirus exposure and HLA in healthy donors. PCR primers comprised 60 Vbeta and 13 Jbeta primers. The protocol was immunoSEQ multiplex PCR, while the TCRdb copy is restricted to in-frame clones and leaves out a portion. Here the sample spans 65,000 to 90,000 clones, 78% being singletons. Looked up from germline, CDR1 is GTSNPN and CDR2 is SVGIG (reference sequence). V was cut by 3 bases and J by 4 bases, with 16 bases left in between. The CDR3 sequence is 14 residues long.

The chain joins TRBV30 to TRBJ2-7; tentative D call: TRBD2 (6 bases). The TCR comes from a woman between 40 and 50 years old in good health and CMV-seropositive. The sample taken for sequencing was PBMCs. As DNA, the CDR3 is TGTGCCTGGAGCCTGGGGCAGGGACTTTACGAGCAGTACTTC. Its protein product is CAWSLGQGLYEQYF.